Following are 32 T cell receptor beta chains from one sample sequenced in a study of blood T cell repertoires in COVID-19 (TCRdb year 2020). The library was prepared using the immunoSEQ multiplex PCR assay. In TCRdb, the immuneACCESS table is reduced to in-frame sequences with V and J assigned. These tables do not hold every clone; where another copy was compared, an unresolved V gene accounts for under half, and the others remain unexplained. The sample table lists approximately 270,000 clones, around 90% of them with a count of one. Roughly 2.8% of the sample goes to the ten largest clones. The sequenced material came from PBMCs or T cells enriched from blood (not recorded which). These receptors came from a man between 40 and 49 years old who had been exposed to COVID-19.

A few counts support this clone. V and J are TRBV27 and TRBJ2-5, with D unresolved. The CDR3 spans 14 residues. V dropped 0 bases and J dropped 5 bases, with 10 bases sitting between them. Germline lookup yields CDR1 MNHEY and CDR2 SMNVEV (reference sequence). The CDR3 bases are TGTGCCAGCAGTTTATCCTCGGTCCGCGAGACCCAGTACTTC. Its protein is CASSLSSVRETQYF.

As DNA, the CDR3 is TGCGCCAGCACCCACCAACAGGGCGATCAGCCCCAGCATTTT. This encodes CASTHQQGDQPQHF. The chain employs TRBV4-1 and TRBJ1-5; D might be TRBD1 (6 bases). Germline-derived CDR1 and CDR2 are MGHRA and YSYEKL. The V end was cut by 7 bases, the J end by 5 bases, with 15 bases between. The CDR3 runs to 14 residues.

The chain recombines TRBV24-1 with TRBJ1-2, with 7 bases that match TRBD1. The CDR3 has 14 amino acids. CDR1 and CDR2 (germline): KGHDR, SFDVKD. V was pared by 3 bases and J by 4 bases, with 4 bases of the junction left unmatched. The DNA of the CDR3 is TGTGCCACCAGTGATCCGAACAGGGGCTATGGCTACACCTTC. Translation: CATSDPNRGYGYTF.

Comment on this clone: A junction end diverges from the germline sequence, so it may reflect a read error. V usage is TRBV6-1 and J usage is TRBJ1-2; perhaps TRBD1 as D (5 bases). CDR3 length equals 13 residues. Germline lookup yields CDR1 MNHNS and CDR2 SASEGT. The CDR3 sequence is CASSESYGHRDSF. In DNA form, the CDR3 reads TGTGCCAGCAGTGAAAGTTATGGACACCGGGACTCCTTC.

J is TRBJ1-4 and V is TRBV4-1; 7 positions match TRBD1. CDR1 is MGHRA, CDR2 YSYEKL, per germline. Losses at the gene ends were 0 bases for V and 0 bases for J; bases not matched to a gene: 7. CDR3 length: 18 residues. This CDR3 reads CASSQDNRGRATNEKLFF. CDR3 DNA: TGCGCCAGCAGCCAAGATAACAGGGGAAGGGCAACTAATGAAAAACTGTTTTTT.

The V gene is TRBV4-3, the J gene TRBJ1-2; D unresolved. Trimming removed 2 bases at V and 3 bases at J, with 16 bases between. Germline V lookup: CDR1 LGHNA, CDR2 YSLEER. The CDR3 has 16 residues. In DNA, the CDR3 is TGCGCCAGCAGCCAATCTCGTATGACAACACACTATGGCTACACCTTC. Amino acids: CASSQSRMTTHYGYTF.

The chain recombines TRBV6-1 with TRBJ1-1; 10 nucleotides line up with TRBD1. The V gene's germline CDR1 is MNHNS and CDR2 SASEGT. CDR3 size: 16 residues. V lost 4 bases and J lost 1; bases outside the gene matches: 6. CDR3 in DNA: TGTGCCAGCAGTGGCCGGGGACAGGGGAAGAACACTGAAGCTTTCTTT. Its protein is CASSGRGQGKNTEAFF.

The gene calls are TRBV5-1 and TRBJ2-7; TRBD2 matches at 10 bases. This CDR3 has 16 residues. Germline assignment: CDR1 SGHRS and CDR2 YFSETQ. V shed 1 base, J shed 0 bases, and the junction held 4 bases outside the gene matches. CDR3 sequence reads: CASSLILAGVSYEQYF. The CDR3 DNA reads TGCGCCAGCAGCTTGATTCTAGCGGGAGTCTCCTACGAGCAGTACTTC.

The V gene is TRBV9, the J gene TRBJ2-5; 8 nucleotides line up with TRBD2. Per germline, CDR1 SGDLS and CDR2 YYNGEE. This CDR3 is built from 15 residues. The trim removed 4 bases at V and 5 bases at J, leaving 10 bases unmatched. CDR3 nucleotide sequence: TGTGCCAGCAGCATGGGTAGCGGGAACCGGGAGACCCAGTACTTC. Translation: CASSMGSGNRETQYF.

This chain uses TRBV4-1 with TRBJ1-3; 9 bases fit TRBD1. V lost 6 bases and J lost 14; bases outside the gene matches: 8. The CDR3 loop spans 12 amino acids. The germline CDR1 and CDR2 sequences are MGHRA and YSYEKL. CDR3 DNA sequence: TGCGCCAGCAGTCAACCTGGGACAGGGCTATATTTT. This translates into CASSQPGTGLYF.

This clone turned up a few times. V gene TRBV7-9 combines with J gene TRBJ1-3; the match to TRBD1 covers 8 bases. Germline CDR1 reads SEHNR; CDR2 reads FQNEAQ (reference sequence). J lost 4 bases, V lost 6 bases, and 8 bases had no gene match. The CDR3 totals 15 residues. This CDR3 is CASRAGQGLGNTIYF. CDR3 coding DNA: TGTGCCAGCAGAGCTGGACAGGGCTTGGGAAACACCATATATTTT. The whole variable domain, remainder taken from reference TRBV7-9 and TRBJ1-3, is DTGVSQNPRHKITKRGQNVTFRCDPISEHNRLYWYRQTLGQGPEFLTYFQNEAQLEKSRLLSDRFSAERPKGSFSTLEIQRTEQGDSAMYLCASRAGQGLGNTIYFGEGSWLTVV.

This rearrangement joins TRBV28 to TRBJ1-2, with D possibly being TRBD1 (6 bases). V was pared by 7 bases and J by 6 bases, with 15 bases between. This CDR3 has 13 amino acids. Germline CDR1 and CDR2: MDHEN and SYDVKM. The CDR3 loop is CASTATGTDGYTF. The CDR3 DNA reads TGTGCCAGCACCGCGACAGGAACCGATGGCTACACCTTC.

This chain uses TRBV11-2 with TRBJ2-3, with 8 bases fitting TRBD2. Trimming at V came to 4 bases and at J to 4 bases, leaving 7 bases not matched to a gene. The CDR3 is 15 amino acids. Germline CDR1 SGHAT, CDR2 FQNNGV. The CDR3 sequence: CASSSTSGRADTQYF. The CDR3 DNA reads as TGTGCCAGCAGCTCCACTAGCGGTAGGGCAGATACGCAGTATTTT.

This clone was counted only a few times. The chain has TRBV2 and TRBJ2-2; 7 nucleotides agree with TRBD1. Germline CDR1 reads SNHLY; CDR2 reads FYNNEI. The CDR3 is 13 residues long. The trim removed 7 bases at V and 5 bases at J, leaving 4 bases unmatched. In DNA, the CDR3 is TGTGCCAGCACCAAGACAGGGACCGGGGAGCTGTTTTTT. Translation gives CASTKTGTGELFF.

The genes are TRBV6-5 and TRBJ2-7; D is perhaps TRBD2 (6 bases). This CDR3 region has 16 residues. V was clipped by 0 bases and J by 2 bases, with 14 bases between them. Germline V gene sequence: CDR1 MNHEY, CDR2 SVGAGI. CDR3 loop: CASSYSESGVPYEQYF. The CDR3 nucleotides read TGTGCCAGCAGTTACTCGGAATCGGGAGTTCCCTACGAGCAGTACTTC.

The chain couples TRBV5-4 to TRBJ2-2; 7 bases are a match to TRBD1. The CDR3 is 15 amino acids. The trim removed 7 bases at V and 6 bases at J, leaving 12 bases unmatched. Germline CDR1 is SGHNT and CDR2 is YYREEE (reference sequence). CDR3 nucleotides: TGTGCCAGCTCCCCAGGGCAGGGGGAGCCCGGGGAGCTGTTTTTT. It encodes CASSPGQGEPGELFF.

About this clone itself: The sample carries other DNA sequences with the same CDR3. This sequence joins TRBV28 and TRBJ2-7; the match to TRBD1 covers 11 bases. V shed 6 bases and J 0 bases; nucleotides not matched to a gene: 1. The CDR3 length is 14 residues. Germline CDR1 is MDHEN and CDR2 is SYDVKM. The CDR3 loop is CASRGTGGSYEQYF. CDR3 nucleotide sequence: TGTGCCAGCAGGGGGACAGGGGGCTCCTACGAGCAGTACTTC. Full variable domain (outside the CDR3, taken from reference TRBV28 and TRBJ2-7): DVKVTQSSRYLVKRTGEKVFLECVQDMDHENMFWYRQDPGLGLRLIYFSYDVKMKEKGDIPEGYSVSREKKERFSLILESASTNQTSMYLCASRGTGGSYEQYFGPGTRLTVT.

The gene calls are TRBV5-4 and TRBJ1-4, with D hard to call. Per germline, CDR1 SGHNT and CDR2 YYREEE (reference sequence). The CDR3 length is 15 residues. Trimming took 5 bases from V and 3 from J, leaving 14 bases between them. CDR3 sequence (DNA): TGTGCCAGCAGTCAATCGCAGGTGGCTAATGAAAAACTGTTTTTT. As protein: CASSQSQVANEKLFF.

This clone was found once. The chain carries TRBV28 and TRBJ2-1, with 12 positions matching TRBD2. This CDR3 has 16 residues. V lost 5 bases and J lost 3; bases outside the gene matches: 5. In germline, CDR1 is MDHEN, CDR2 SYDVKM. CDR3 DNA sequence: TGTGCCAGCAGTCGAGGACTAGCGGGGTACTACAATGAGCAGTTCTTC. Amino acids: CASSRGLAGYYNEQFF.

The chain recombines TRBV9 with TRBJ1-2; D possibly corresponds to TRBD1 (6 bases). The V gene's germline CDR1 is SGDLS and CDR2 YYNGEE. V gave up 0 bases and J gave up 0 bases, with 9 bases separating them. CDR3 length: 15 amino acids. CDR3 sequence (DNA): TGTGCCAGCAGCGTAGCTACAGGGACTAACTATGGCTACACCTTC. Translation gives CASSVATGTNYGYTF.

The V gene is TRBV7-9, the J gene TRBJ2-5; 8 bases fit TRBD1. Germline CDR1 SEHNR, CDR2 FQNEAQ (reference sequence). Trimming at V came to 2 bases and at J to 4 bases, leaving 3 bases not matched to a gene. There are 14 residues in the CDR3. CDR3 sequence (DNA): TGTGCCAGCAGCTTATGGGACAGGAGAGAGACCCAGTACTTC. Translation: CASSLWDRRETQYF.

This clone was found once. The gene calls are TRBV29-1 and TRBJ2-5; D may be TRBD1 (5 bases). Per the germline V gene, CDR1 is SQVTM and CDR2 is ANQGSEA. The CDR3 extends over 13 amino acids. The V end was cut by 8 bases, the J end by 2 bases, with 15 bases between. For the CDR3, the DNA is TGCAGCTTTGCTGCTGGGGCTCAAGAGACCCAGTACTTC. It codes for CSFAAGAQETQYF.

V gene TRBV12-3 or TRBV12-4 combines with J gene TRBJ2-7; 7 bases line up with TRBD2. The CDR3 is made up of 13 amino acids. Trimming removed 9 bases from V and 5 bases from J; junction bases left unmatched: 10. The CDR3 sequence is CASSPGGRDEQYF. The CDR3 DNA sequence: TGTGCCAGTTCGCCGGGGGGTCGCGACGAGCAGTACTTC.

The chain links TRBV28 to TRBJ2-2, with TRBD2 identical over 9 bases. The CDR3 contains 13 residues. Unmatched junction bases numbered 0, after V lost 9 bases and J lost 1 base. Germline lookup yields CDR1 MDHEN and CDR2 SYDVKM. The CDR3 sequence is CASSGGNTGELFF. In nucleotides, the CDR3 is TGTGCCAGTAGCGGGGGGAACACCGGGGAGCTGTTTTTT.

The chain is built from TRBV5-1 and TRBJ2-3; 9 bases are a match to TRBD1. With V trimmed by 4 bases and J by 3 bases, 12 bases remained unmatched. The germline CDR1 and CDR2 sequences are SGHRS and YFSETQ. This CDR3 has 17 residues. The CDR3 DNA follows: TGCGCCAGCAGCCCCCGCGGAGGGGACAGGGTAACAGATACGCAGTATTTT. Encoded protein: CASSPRGGDRVTDTQYF.

The chain uses TRBV28 and TRBJ2-1, with a weak D call TRBD1 (5 bases). Germline-derived CDR1 and CDR2 are MDHEN and SYDVKM. The length of the CDR3 is 15 residues. Trimming took off 7 bases at V and 5 bases at J, with 18 bases between the two ends. Written as DNA, the CDR3 is TGTGCCAGCACCCCCCGTTATGGCAGGGACAATGAGCAGTTCTTC. Amino acid sequence: CASTPRYGRDNEQFF.

CDR3 protein: CASSPYGDHNSPLHF. DNA for the CDR3: TGTGCCAGCTCACCATACGGGGATCATAATTCACCCCTCCACTTT. The chain links TRBV18 to TRBJ1-6; D gene unclear. This CDR3 has 15 amino acids. Germline CDR1 is KGHSH and CDR2 is LQKENI. V lost 2 bases to trimming and J lost 5 bases, with 10 bases between them.

The chain links TRBV4-1 to TRBJ2-2, with 8 positions matching TRBD1. This CDR3 region has 18 residues. Germline values: CDR1 MGHRA, CDR2 YSYEKL. The V and J ends lost 0 bases and 6 bases, in that order; junction bases with no gene match: 12. The CDR3 spells CASSQDGTVRGLSGELFF. The DNA for the CDR3 is TGCGCCAGCAGCCAAGATGGGACGGTCAGGGGGCTATCCGGGGAGCTGTTTTTT.

The chain recombines TRBV4-3 with TRBJ2-2, with 7 positions matching TRBD2. The CDR3 runs 14 residues. Germline values: CDR1 LGHNA, CDR2 YSLEER. V lost 3 bases to trimming and J lost 9 bases; unmatched junction nucleotides: 7. DNA of the CDR3: TGCGCCAGCAGCCAGGGACTACAGCTCTGGGAGCTGTTTTTT. Translation gives CASSQGLQLWELFF.

J is TRBJ2-3 and V is TRBV2; unclear D gene. Germline V CDR1 and CDR2: SNHLY, FYNNEI. The CDR3 is 15 amino acids. V dropped 8 bases and J dropped 0 bases, with 15 bases sitting between them. CDR3 DNA: TGTGCCAGCGGGCGTAGTGATCTCAGCACAGATACGCAGTATTTT. Its translation is CASGRSDLSTDTQYF.

This chain connects TRBV11-2 to TRBJ1-2; D possibly corresponds to TRBD1 (6 bases). The CDR3 is made up of 18 amino acids. Germline V lookup: CDR1 SGHAT, CDR2 FQNNGV. With 1 base removed from V and 4 bases from J, the gap between germline ends came to 22 bases. CDR3 sequence: CASSLVSGRGARGYGYTF. The CDR3, as DNA: TGTGCCAGCAGCTTAGTATCGGGGAGGGGGGCCCGTGGCTATGGCTACACCTTC.

The chain uses TRBV3-1 (or the pseudogene TRBV3-2) and TRBJ2-1; D is perhaps TRBD1 (5 bases). CDR3 length: 13 amino acids. V was cut by 0 bases and J by 7 bases, with 7 bases left in between. Germline CDR1 reads LGHDT; CDR2 reads YNNKEL (reference sequence). Written as DNA, the CDR3 is TGTGCCAGCAGCCAAGAGACAGCAAATGAGCAGTTCTTC. Its translation: CASSQETANEQFF.